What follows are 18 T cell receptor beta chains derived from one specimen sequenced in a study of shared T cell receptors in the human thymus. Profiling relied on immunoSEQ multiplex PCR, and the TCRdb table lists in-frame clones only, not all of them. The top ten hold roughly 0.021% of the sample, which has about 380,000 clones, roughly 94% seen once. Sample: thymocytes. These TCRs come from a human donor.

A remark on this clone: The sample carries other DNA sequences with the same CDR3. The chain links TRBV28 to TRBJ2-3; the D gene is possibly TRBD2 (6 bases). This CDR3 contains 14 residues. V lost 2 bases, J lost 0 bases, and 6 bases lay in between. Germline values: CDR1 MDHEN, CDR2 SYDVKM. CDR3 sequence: CASSLGGSTDTQYF. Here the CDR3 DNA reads TGTGCCAGCAGTTTAGGGGGGAGCACAGATACGCAGTATTTT. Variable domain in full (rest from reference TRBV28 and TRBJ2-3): DVKVTQSSRYLVKRTGEKVFLECVQDMDHENMFWYRQDPGLGLRLIYFSYDVKMKEKGDIPEGYSVSREKKERFSLILESASTNQTSMYLCASSLGGSTDTQYFGPGTRLTVL.

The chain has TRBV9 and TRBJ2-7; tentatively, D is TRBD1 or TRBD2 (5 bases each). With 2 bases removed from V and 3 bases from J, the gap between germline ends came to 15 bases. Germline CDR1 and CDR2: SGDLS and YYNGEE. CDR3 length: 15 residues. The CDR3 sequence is CASSVGFGGYYEQYF. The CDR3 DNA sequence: TGTGCCAGCAGCGTGGGATTTGGGGGTTACTACGAGCAGTACTTC.

The CDR3 DNA reads as TGCAGCGTTGCGACAGGGTATTTGCAGTTCTTC. It specifies CSVATGYLQFF. The chain recombines TRBV29-1 with TRBJ2-1; 7 bases fit TRBD1. From germline, CDR1 is SQVTM and CDR2 ANQGSEA. The CDR3 has 11 amino acids. V was clipped by 4 bases and J by 12 bases; unmatched bases: 6.

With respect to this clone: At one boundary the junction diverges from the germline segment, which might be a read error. Written as DNA, the CDR3 is TGTGCTAGCAGCCCGCGGCGGGTTAGCGGGAGGAGTAACACCGGGGAGCTGTTTTTT. The encoded protein is CASSPRRVSGRSNTGELFF. The gene calls are TRBV7-7 and TRBJ2-2; 10 bases are a match to TRBD2. The CDR3 is made up of 19 amino acids. The germline gives CDR1 SSHAT, CDR2 FNYEAQ (reference sequence). The full variable domain, rest sourced from reference TRBV7-7 and TRBJ2-2, is GAGVSQSPRYKVTKRGQDVTLRCDPISSHATLYWYQQALGQGPEFLTYFNYEAQPDKSGLPSDRFSAERPEGSISTLTIQRTEQRDSAMYRCASSPRRVSGRSNTGELFFGEGSRLTVL.

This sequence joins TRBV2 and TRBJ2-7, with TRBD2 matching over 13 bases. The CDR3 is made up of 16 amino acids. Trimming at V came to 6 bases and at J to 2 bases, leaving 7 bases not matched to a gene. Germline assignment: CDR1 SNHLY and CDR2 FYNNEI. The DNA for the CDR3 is TGTGCCAGCAGCCAAGGGACTAGCGGGATCCCCTACGAGCAGTACTTC. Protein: CASSQGTSGIPYEQYF.

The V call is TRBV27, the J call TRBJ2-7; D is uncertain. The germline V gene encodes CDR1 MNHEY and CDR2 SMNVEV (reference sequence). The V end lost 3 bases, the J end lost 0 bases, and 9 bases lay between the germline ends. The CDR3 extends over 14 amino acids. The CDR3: CASSLRTASYEQYF. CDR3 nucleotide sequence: TGTGCCAGCAGTTTGCGGACGGCCTCCTACGAGCAGTACTTC.

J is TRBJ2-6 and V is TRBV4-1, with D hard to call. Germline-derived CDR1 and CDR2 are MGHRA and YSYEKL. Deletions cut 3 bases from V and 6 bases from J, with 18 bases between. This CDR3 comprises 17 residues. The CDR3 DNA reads TGCGCCAGCAGCCACGTCCGGGTGAGCCGGCTGGCCAACGTCCTGACTTTC. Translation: CASSHVRVSRLANVLTF.

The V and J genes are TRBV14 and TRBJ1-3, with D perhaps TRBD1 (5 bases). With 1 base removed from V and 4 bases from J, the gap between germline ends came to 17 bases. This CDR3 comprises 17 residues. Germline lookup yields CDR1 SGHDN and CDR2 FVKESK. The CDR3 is CASSQAPGRDPGNTIYF. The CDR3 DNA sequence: TGTGCCAGCAGCCAAGCCCCTGGCAGGGACCCGGGAAACACCATATATTTT.

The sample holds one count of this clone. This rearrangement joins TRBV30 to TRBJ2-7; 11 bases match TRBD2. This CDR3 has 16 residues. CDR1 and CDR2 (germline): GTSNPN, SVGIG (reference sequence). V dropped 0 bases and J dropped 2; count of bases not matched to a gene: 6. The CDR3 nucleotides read TGTGCCTGGAGTGTACGGGGACTAGCGGATACCTACGAGCAGTACTTC. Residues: CAWSVRGLADTYEQYF.

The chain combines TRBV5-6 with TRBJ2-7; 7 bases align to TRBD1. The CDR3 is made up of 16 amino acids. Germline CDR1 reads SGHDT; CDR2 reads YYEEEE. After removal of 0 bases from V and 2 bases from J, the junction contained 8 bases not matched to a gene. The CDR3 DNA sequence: TGTGCCAGCAGCTTGGTATTTGGGACAGCACCCTACGAGCAGTACTTC. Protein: CASSLVFGTAPYEQYF.

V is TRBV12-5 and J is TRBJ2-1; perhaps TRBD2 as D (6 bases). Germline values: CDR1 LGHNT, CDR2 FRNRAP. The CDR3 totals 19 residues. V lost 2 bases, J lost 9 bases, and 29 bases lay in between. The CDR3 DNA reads TGTGCTAGTGGTTTGCTACCACCATACCACCGGGAGCGACGGGGTGAGCAGTTCTTC. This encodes CASGLLPPYHRERRGEQFF. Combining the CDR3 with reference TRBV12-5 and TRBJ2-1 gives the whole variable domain DARVTQTPRHKVTEMGQEVTMRCQPILGHNTVFWYRQTMMQGLELLAYFRNRAPLDDSGMPKDRFSAEMPDATLATLKIQPSEPRDSAVYFCASGLLPPYHRERRGEQFFGPGTRLTVL.

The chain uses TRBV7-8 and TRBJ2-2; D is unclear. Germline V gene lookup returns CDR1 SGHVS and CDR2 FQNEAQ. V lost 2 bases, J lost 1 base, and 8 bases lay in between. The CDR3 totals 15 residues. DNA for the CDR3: TGTGCCAGCAGCTTAATCATCCTGAACACCGGGGAGCTGTTTTTT. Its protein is CASSLIILNTGELFF. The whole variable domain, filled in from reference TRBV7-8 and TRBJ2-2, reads GAGVSQSPRYKVAKRGQDVALRCDPISGHVSLFWYQQALGQGPEFLTYFQNEAQLDKSGLPSDRFFAERPEGSVSTLKIQRTQQEDSAVYLCASSLIILNTGELFFGEGSRLTVL.

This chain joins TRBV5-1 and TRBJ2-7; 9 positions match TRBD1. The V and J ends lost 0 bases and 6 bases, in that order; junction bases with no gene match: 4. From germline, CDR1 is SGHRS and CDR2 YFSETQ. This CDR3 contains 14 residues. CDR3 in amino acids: CASSLGGTGSEQYF. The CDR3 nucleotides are TGCGCCAGCAGCTTGGGTGGGACAGGGTCCGAGCAGTACTTC.

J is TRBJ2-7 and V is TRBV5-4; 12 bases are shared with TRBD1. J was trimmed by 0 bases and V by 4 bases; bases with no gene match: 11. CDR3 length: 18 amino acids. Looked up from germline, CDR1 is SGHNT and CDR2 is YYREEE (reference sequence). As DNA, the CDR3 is TGTGCCAGCAGCCGTACAAGTCCGGGACAGGGGGCCTCCTACGAGCAGTACTTC. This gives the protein CASSRTSPGQGASYEQYF.

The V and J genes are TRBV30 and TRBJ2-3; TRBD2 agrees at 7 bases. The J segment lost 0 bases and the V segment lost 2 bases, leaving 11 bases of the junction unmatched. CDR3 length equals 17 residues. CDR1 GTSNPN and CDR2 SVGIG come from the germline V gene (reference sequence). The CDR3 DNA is TGTGCCTGGAGTTTGCGGGAGCACCATTTAAGCACAGATACGCAGTATTTT. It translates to CAWSLREHHLSTDTQYF.

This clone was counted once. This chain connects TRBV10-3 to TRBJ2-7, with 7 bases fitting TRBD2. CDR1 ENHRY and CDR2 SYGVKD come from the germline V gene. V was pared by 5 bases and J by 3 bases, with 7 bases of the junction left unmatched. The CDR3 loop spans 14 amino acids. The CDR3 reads CAISPGGQGYEQYF. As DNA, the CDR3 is TGTGCCATCAGTCCGGGGGGTCAGGGCTACGAGCAGTACTTC.

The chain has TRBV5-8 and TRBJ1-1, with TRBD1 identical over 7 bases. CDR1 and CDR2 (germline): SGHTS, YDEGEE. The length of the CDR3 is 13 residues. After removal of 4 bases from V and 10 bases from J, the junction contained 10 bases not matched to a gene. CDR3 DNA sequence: TGTGCCAGCAGCCTAGGGACAGTCTTTGTAGCTTTCTTT. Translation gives CASSLGTVFVAFF.

Here the CDR3 DNA reads TGTGCCAGCAGCCAGTCGGTCTTGAACACTGAAGCTTTCTTT. This codes for CASSQSVLNTEAFF. V and J are TRBV4-2 and TRBJ1-1, with D unresolved. CDR1 and CDR2 from the germline V gene are LGHNA and YNFKEQ. Trimming shortened V by 3 bases and J by 0 bases, and 8 bases separated the two germline ends. This CDR3 region has 14 residues.